This TCR beta chain was retrieved from a study of cytomegalovirus exposure and HLA in healthy donors. Study-level findings and limits: CMV antigen specificity was confirmed in vitro for a few CMV-associated chains. The productive fraction for most TCR beta V segments was about 87% or about 30% in an earlier analysis. The study carried out a later analysis of TCR beta sequences. It associated roughly 17,000 of them with specific HLA alleles at a false discovery rate of 0.05.

There are 15 residues in the CDR3. V lost 5 bases, J lost 5 bases, and 9 bases stayed unmatched. Germline CDR1 is SGHDN and CDR2 is FVKESK. A note on this clone: As yet, its antigen is unknown.

This PCR relied on a set of 60 Vbeta primers and 13 Jbeta primers. The table came from immunoSEQ multiplex PCR; TCRdb's copy has only in-frame clones and leaves some out. The profile shows over 100,000 clones, around four fifths of them singletons. The gene calls are TRBV14 and TRBJ2-1, with 7 bases that match TRBD2. Sample: PBMCs. The receptor comes from a woman in her forties or fifties in good health and CMV-seropositive. The CDR3 DNA reads TGTGCCAGCAGCGGGGGGGGGAAGGTTCACAATGAGCAGTTCTTC. It codes for CASSGGGKVHNEQFF.